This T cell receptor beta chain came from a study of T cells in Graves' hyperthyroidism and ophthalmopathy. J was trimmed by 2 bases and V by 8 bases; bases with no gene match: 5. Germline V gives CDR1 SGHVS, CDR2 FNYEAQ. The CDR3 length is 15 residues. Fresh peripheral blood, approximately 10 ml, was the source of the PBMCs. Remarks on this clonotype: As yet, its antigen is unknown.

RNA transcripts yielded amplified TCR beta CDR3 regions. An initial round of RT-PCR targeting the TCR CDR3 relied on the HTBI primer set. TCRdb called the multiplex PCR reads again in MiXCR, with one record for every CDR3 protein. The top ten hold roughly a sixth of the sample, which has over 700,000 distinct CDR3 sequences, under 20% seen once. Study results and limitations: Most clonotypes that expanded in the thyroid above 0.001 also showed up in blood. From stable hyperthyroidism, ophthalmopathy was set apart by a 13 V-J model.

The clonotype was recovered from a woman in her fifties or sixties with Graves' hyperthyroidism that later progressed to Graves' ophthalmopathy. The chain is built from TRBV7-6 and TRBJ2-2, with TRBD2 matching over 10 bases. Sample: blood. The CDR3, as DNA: TGTGCCAGCGGCGTAGCGGGGGGTAACACCGGGGAGCTGTTTTTT. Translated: CASGVAGGNTGELFF.